This T cell receptor (beta chain) is from a study of blood T cell repertoires in COVID-19. About the research overall: Sites across the United States, Italy and Spain contributed samples from acute and convalescent COVID-19.

Per germline, CDR1 SGDLS and CDR2 YYNGEE. CDR3 length: 14 amino acids. Trimming pared 5 bases from V and 5 bases from J, leaving 17 bases between. Source study methods: Scientists estimated how many nucleated cells there were by amplifying reference gene primers. The table came from immunoSEQ multiplex PCR; TCRdb's copy has only in-frame clones and leaves some out. The D gene and trimming were derived from the DNA, and the V and J assignments and clone size from that table. This sample has 110,000 to 150,000 clones, with around nine tenths found just once. Sequences were obtained from peripheral blood. The sequence was obtained from a human donor in a cohort sampled during active COVID-19. This chain joins TRBV9 and TRBJ2-7; D may be TRBD2 (7 bases). CDR3 bases: TGTGCCAGCAGTGCACAGGGAGGGTTGAACGAGCAGTACTTC. It is translated as CASSAQGGLNEQYF.